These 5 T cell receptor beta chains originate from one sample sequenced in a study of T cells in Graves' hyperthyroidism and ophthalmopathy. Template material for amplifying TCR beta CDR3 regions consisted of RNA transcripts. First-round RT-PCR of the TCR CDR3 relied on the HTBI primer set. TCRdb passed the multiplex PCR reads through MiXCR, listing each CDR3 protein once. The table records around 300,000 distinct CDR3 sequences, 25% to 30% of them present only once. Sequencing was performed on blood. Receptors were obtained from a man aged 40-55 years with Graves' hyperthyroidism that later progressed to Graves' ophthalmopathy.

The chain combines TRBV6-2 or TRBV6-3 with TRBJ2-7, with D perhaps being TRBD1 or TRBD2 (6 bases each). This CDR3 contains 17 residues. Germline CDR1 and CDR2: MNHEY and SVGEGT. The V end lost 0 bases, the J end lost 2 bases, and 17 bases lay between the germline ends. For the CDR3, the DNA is TGTGCCAGCAGTTACTCGACAGGAGGGAGCGTTGCCTACGAGCAGTACTTC. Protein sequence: CASSYSTGGSVAYEQYF.

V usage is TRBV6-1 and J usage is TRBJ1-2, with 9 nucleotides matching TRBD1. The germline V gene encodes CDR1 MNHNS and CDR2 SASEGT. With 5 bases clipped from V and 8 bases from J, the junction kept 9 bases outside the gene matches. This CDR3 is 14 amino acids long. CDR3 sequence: CASSTQGTGYGYTF. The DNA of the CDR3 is TGTGCCAGCAGTACCCAAGGGACAGGGTACGGCTACACCTTC.

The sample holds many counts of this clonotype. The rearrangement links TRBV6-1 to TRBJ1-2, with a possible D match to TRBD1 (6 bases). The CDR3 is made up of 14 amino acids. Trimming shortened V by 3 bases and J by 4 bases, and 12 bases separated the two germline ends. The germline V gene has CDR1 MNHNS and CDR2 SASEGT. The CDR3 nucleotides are TGTGCCAGCAGTGAGAGAACAGGGACCTATGGCTACACCTTC. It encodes CASSERTGTYGYTF.

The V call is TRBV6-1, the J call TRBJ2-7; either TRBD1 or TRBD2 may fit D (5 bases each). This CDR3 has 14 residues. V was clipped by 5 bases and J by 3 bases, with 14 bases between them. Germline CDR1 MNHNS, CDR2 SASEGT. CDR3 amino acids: CASSTLGPFYEQYF. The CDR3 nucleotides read TGTGCCAGCAGTACCTTGGGACCGTTCTACGAGCAGTACTTC.

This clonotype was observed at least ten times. As DNA, the CDR3 is TGCAGTGCTGGGGACAGGGTGGGGGGCGAGCAGTACTTC. Translating it yields CSAGDRVGGEQYF. This sequence joins TRBV20-1 and TRBJ2-7; 9 bases line up with TRBD1. The CDR3 spans 13 residues. V trimming: 5 bases; J trimming: 6 bases; junction bases outside the gene matches: 8. Germline V gives CDR1 DFQATT, CDR2 SNEGSKA (reference sequence).